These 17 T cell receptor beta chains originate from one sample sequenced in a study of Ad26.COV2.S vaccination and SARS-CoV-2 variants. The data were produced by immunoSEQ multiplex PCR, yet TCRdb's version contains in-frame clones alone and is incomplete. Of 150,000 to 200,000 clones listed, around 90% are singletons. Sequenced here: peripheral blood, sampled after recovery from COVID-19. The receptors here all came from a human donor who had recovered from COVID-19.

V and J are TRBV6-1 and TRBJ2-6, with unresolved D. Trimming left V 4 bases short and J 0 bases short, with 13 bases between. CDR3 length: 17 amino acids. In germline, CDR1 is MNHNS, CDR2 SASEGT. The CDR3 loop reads CASSAKVLTSGANVLTF. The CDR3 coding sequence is TGTGCCAGCAGTGCCAAAGTTTTGACCTCTGGGGCCAACGTCCTGACTTTC.

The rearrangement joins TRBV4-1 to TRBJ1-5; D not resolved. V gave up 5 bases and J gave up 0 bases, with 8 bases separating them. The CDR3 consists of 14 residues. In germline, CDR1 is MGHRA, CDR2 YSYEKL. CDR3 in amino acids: CASSADFSNQPQHF. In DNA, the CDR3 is TGCGCCAGCAGCGCCGACTTTAGCAATCAGCCCCAGCATTTT.

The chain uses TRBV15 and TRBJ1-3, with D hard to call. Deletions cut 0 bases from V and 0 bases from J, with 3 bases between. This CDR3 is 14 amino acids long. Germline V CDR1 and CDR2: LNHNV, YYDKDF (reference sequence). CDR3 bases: TGTGCCACCAGCAGAGAACTCTCTGGAAACACCATATATTTT. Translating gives CATSRELSGNTIYF.

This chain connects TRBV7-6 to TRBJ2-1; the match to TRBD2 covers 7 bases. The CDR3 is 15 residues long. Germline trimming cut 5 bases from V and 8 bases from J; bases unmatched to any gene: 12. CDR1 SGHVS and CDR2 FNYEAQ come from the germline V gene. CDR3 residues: CASSPPDSGGYEQFF. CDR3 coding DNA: TGTGCCAGCAGCCCTCCGGACTCCGGGGGGTATGAGCAGTTCTTC.

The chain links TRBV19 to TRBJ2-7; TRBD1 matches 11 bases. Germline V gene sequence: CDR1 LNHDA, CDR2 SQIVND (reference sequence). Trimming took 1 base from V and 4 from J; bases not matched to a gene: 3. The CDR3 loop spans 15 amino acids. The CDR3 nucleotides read TGTGCCAGTAGTATAGGGACAGGGGGCGCGTACGAGCAGTACTTC. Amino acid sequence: CASSIGTGGAYEQYF. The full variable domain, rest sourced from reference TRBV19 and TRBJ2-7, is DGGITQSPKYLFRKEGQNVTLSCEQNLNHDAMYWYRQDPGQGLRLIYYSQIVNDFQKGDIAEGYSVSREKKESFPLTVTSAQKNPTAFYLCASSIGTGGAYEQYFGPGTRLTVT.

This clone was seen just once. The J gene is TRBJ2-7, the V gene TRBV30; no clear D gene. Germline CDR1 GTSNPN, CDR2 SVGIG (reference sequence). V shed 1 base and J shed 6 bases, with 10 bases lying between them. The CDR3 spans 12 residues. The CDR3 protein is CAWSGSLGEQYF. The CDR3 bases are TGTGCCTGGAGTGGCAGCCTCGGCGAGCAGTACTTC.

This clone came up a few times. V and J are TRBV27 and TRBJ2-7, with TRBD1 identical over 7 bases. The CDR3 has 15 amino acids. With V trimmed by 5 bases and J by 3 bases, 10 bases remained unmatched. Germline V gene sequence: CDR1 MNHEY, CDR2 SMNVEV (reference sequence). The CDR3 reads CASSASTGKIYEQYF. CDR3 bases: TGTGCCAGCAGTGCCTCGACAGGGAAGATCTACGAGCAGTACTTC.

CDR3 sequence (DNA): TGTGCCAGCAGTTTGGGACTAGCGGGCACCGGGGAGCTGTTTTTT. Its protein is CASSLGLAGTGELFF. The chain carries TRBV28 and TRBJ2-2; TRBD2 aligns across 12 bases. CDR3 length equals 15 residues. Germline CDR1 reads MDHEN; CDR2 reads SYDVKM. V trimming: 3 bases; J trimming: 4 bases; junction bases outside the gene matches: 0.

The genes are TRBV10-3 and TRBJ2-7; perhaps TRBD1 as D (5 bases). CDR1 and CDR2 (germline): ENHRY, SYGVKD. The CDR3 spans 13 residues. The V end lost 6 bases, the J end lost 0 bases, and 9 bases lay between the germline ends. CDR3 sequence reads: CAIRQASSYEQYF. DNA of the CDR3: TGTGCCATCAGACAGGCGAGCTCCTACGAGCAGTACTTC.

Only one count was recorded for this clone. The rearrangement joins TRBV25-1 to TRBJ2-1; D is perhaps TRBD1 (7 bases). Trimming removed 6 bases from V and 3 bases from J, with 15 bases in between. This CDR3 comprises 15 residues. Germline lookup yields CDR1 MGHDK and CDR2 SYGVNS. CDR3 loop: CASRNRGGDYNEQFF. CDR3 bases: TGTGCCAGCAGGAACAGGGGAGGAGACTACAATGAGCAGTTCTTC.

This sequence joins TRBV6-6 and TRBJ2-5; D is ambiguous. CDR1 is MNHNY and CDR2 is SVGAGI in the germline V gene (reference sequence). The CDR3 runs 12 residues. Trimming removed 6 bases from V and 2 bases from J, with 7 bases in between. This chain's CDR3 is CASRATQETQYF. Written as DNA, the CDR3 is TGTGCCAGCAGGGCTACTCAAGAGACCCAGTACTTC.

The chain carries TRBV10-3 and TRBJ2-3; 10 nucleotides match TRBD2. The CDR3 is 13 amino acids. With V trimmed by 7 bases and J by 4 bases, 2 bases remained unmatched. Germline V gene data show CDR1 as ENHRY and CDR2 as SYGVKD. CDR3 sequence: CAIKRGGPDTQYF. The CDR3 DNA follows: TGTGCCATCAAGCGGGGGGGCCCAGATACGCAGTATTTT.

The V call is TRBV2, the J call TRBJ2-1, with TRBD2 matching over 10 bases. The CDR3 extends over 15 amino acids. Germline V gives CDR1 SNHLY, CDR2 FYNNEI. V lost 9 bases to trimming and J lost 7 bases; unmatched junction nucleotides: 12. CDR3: CARTPPGLARNEQFF. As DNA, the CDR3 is TGTGCCAGGACTCCCCCGGGACTAGCGAGAAATGAGCAGTTCTTC.

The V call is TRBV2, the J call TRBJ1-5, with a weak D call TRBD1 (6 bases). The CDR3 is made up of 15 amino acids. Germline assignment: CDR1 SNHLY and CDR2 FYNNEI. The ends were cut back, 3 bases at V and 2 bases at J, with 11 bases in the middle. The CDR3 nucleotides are TGTGCCAGCAGTGAGGAACAGGGCGGCAATCAGCCCCAGCATTTT. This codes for CASSEEQGGNQPQHF. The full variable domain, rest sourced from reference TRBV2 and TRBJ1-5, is EPEVTQTPSHQVTQMGQEVILRCVPISNHLYFYWYRQILGQKVEFLVSFYNNEISEKSEIFDDQFSVERPDGSNFTLKIRSTKLEDSAMYFCASSEEQGGNQPQHFGDGTRLSIL.

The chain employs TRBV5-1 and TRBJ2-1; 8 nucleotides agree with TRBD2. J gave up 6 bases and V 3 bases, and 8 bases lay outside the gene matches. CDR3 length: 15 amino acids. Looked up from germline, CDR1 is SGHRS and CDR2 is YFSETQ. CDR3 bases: TGCGCCAGCAGCTCGGGGGGGACTAGTGGCAATGAGCAGTTCTTC. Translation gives CASSSGGTSGNEQFF.

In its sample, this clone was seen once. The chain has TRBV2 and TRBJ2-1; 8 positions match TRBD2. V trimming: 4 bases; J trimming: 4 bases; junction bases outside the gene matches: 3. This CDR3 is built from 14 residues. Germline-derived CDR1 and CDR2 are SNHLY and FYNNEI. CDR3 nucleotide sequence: TGTGCCAGCAGTGCCGGGGGGGAATACAATGAGCAGTTCTTC. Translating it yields CASSAGGEYNEQFF.

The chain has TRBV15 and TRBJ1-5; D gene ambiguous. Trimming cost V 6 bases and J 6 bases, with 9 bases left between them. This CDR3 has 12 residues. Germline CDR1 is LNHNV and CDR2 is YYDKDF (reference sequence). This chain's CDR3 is CATRSGGQPQHF. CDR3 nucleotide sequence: TGTGCCACCAGATCGGGCGGTCAGCCCCAGCATTTT.